This T cell receptor (beta chain) comes out of a study of blood T cell repertoires in COVID-19. In the study overall: Nucleic acid was either cDNA or gDNA, and it came from T cells, B-cell-depleted T cells, or PBMCs.

Trimming took 6 bases from V and 2 from J; bases not matched to a gene: 4. The CDR3 has 14 residues. CDR1 and CDR2 (germline): SNHLY, FYNNEI. Profiled with immunoSEQ multiplex PCR; TCRdb holds only in-frame clones, not every one. Among approximately 170,000 clones, about 84% were seen once, and the ten largest hold 4.5% to 7.5%. This receptor was identified in a man in his forties or fifties who had recovered from COVID-19. V and J are TRBV2 and TRBJ2-3; TRBD2 agrees at 8 bases. Sequencing input: PBMCs or T cells enriched from blood (not recorded which). This CDR3 is CASRAGLDTDTQYF. DNA for the CDR3: TGTGCCAGCAGAGCGGGACTAGACACAGATACGCAGTATTTT.